This TCR beta chain appears in the sequencing data of a study of OX40 agonist ivuxolimab in advanced cancers. It was autoimmune disease history or systemic immunosuppression that excluded patients. V lost 4 bases to trimming and J lost 3 bases; unmatched junction nucleotides: 13. The CDR3 spans 16 residues. CDR1 SGHKS and CDR2 YYEKEE come from the germline V gene (reference sequence). Only in-frame clones appear in the TCRdb table, and some are missing; sequencing was by immunoSEQ multiplex PCR. The data hold 60,000 to 70,000 clones, with nearly 90% observed a single time. This receptor was obtained from an adult with an advanced solid tumor such as melanoma, head and neck, liver or kidney cancer. The chain joins TRBV5-5 to TRBJ2-7; TRBD1 matches at 7 bases. The sequenced sample was CD4+ or CD8+ T cells sorted from blood, obtained in a trial of the OX40 agonist ivuxolimab. As DNA, the CDR3 is TGTGCCAGCAGCCAGACAGGGTCCAGCCGCCTCTACGAGCAGTACTTC. Its protein is CASSQTGSSRLYEQYF. Using reference TRBV5-5 and TRBJ2-7 for the parts outside the CDR3, the full variable domain is DAGVTQSPTHLIKTRGQQVTLRCSPISGHKSVSWYQQVLGQGPQFIFQYYEKEERGRGNFPDRFSARQFPNYSSELNVNALLLGDSALYLCASSQTGSSRLYEQYFGPGTRLTVT.